This TCR beta chain came from a study of blood T cell repertoires in COVID-19. CDR1 is KGHSH, CDR2 LQKENI, per germline. The CDR3 has 12 amino acids. Trimming removed 11 bases from V and 2 bases from J, with 10 bases in between. Here immunoSEQ multiplex PCR was the method, and the copy in TCRdb shows in-frame clones only, minus some. The sample includes around 140,000 clones, 81% of them seen just once. This receptor was obtained from a human donor in a cohort sampled during active COVID-19. This chain links TRBV18 with TRBJ1-3; possible D gene TRBD1, 5 bases. Sequences were obtained from peripheral blood. CDR3 residues: CAGGDPGNTIYF. CDR3 nucleotide sequence: TGTGCCGGAGGGGATCCTGGAAACACCATATATTTT.